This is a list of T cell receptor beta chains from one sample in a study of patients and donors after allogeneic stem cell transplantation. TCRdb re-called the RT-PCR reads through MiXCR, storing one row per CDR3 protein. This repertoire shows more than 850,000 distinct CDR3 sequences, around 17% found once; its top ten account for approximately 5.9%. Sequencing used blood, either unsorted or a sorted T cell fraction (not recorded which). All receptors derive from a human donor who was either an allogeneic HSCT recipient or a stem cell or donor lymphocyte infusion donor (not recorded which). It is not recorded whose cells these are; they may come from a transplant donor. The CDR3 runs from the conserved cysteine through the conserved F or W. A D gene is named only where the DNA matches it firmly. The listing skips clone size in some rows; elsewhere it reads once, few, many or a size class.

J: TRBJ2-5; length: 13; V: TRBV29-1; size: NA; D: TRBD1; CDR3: CSARTGGEETQYF; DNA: TGCAGCGCACGGACAGGGGGGGAGGAGACCCAGTACTTC
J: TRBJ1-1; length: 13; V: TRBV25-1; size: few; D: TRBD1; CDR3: CASRGPADREAFF; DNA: TGTGCCAGCAGAGGACCCGCGGACAGGGAAGCTTTCTTT
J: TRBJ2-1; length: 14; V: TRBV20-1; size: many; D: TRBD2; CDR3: CSAAGTSGYNEQFF; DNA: TGCAGTGCCGCCGGGACTAGCGGCTACAATGAGCAGTTCTTC
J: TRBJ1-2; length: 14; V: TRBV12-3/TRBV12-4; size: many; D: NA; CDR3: CASSLFRTNYGYTF; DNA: TGTGCCAGCAGTTTATTCCGGACTAACTATGGCTACACCTTC
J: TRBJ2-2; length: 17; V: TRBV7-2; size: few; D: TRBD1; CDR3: CASSLERQGSLAGELFF; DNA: TGTGCCAGCAGCTTGGAACGACAGGGGAGTCTAGCCGGGGAGCTGTTTTTT
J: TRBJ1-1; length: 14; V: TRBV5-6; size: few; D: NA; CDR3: CASSLGTDNTEAFF; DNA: TGTGCCAGCAGCTTGGGGACCGACAACACTGAAGCTTTCTTT
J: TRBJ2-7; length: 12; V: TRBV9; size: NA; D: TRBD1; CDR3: CASEGQGHEQYF; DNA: TGTGCCAGCGAAGGACAGGGTCACGAGCAGTACTTC
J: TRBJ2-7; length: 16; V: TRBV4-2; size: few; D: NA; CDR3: CASSQDRADYSYEQYF; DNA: TGTGCCAGCAGCCAAGATCGGGCGGATTACTCCTACGAGCAGTACTTC
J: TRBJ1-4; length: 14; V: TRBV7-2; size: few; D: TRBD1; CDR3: CASSPMDRGNKLFF; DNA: TGTGCCAGCAGCCCGATGGACAGGGGGAATAAACTGTTTTTT
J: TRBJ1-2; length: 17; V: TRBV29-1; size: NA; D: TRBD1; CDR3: CSVEGGTEDRLGYGYTF; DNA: TGCAGCGTTGAAGGAGGAACAGAGGACAGGCTCGGCTATGGCTACACCTTC
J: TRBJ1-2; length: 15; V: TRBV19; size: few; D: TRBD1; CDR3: CASSRTTGTGNGYTF; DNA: TGTGCCAGTAGTCGAACGACCGGGACAGGGAATGGCTACACCTTC
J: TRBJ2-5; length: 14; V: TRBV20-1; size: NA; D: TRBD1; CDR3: CSANPRTGQETQYF; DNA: TGCAGTGCTAACCCCCGGACAGGCCAAGAGACCCAGTACTTC
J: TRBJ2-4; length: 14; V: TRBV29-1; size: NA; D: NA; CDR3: CSVTGVVAKNIQYF; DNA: TGCAGCGTAACTGGCGTTGTAGCCAAAAACATTCAGTACTTC
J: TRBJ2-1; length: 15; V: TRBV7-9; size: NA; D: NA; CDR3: CASSLVRSTYNEQFF; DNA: TGTGCCAGCAGCTTAGTTCGCAGTACATACAATGAGCAGTTCTTC
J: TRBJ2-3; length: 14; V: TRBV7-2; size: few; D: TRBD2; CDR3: CASSPSREGDTQYF; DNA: TGTGCCAGCAGCCCCTCTAGGGAGGGGGATACGCAGTATTTT
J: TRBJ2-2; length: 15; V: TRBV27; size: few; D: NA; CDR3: CASKIKVVAIGELFF; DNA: TGTGCCAGCAAGATAAAGGTGGTAGCTATCGGGGAGCTGTTTTTT
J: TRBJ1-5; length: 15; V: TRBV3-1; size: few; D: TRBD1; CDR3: CASSHGTDSNQPQHF; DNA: TGTGCCAGCAGCCACGGGACAGATAGCAATCAGCCCCAGCATTTT
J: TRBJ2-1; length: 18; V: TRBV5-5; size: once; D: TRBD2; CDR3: CASSLGLAGGPAYNEQFF; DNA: TGTGCCAGCAGCCTCGGACTAGCGGGGGGCCCCGCCTACAATGAGCAGTTCTTC
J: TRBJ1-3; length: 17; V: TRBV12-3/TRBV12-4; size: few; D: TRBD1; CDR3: CASSPRDRGNSGNTIYF; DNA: TGTGCCAGCAGTCCAAGGGACAGGGGGAACTCTGGAAACACCATATATTTT
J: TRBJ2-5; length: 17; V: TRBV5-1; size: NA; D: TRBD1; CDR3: CASNFWDRGTWLETQYF; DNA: TGCGCCAGCAACTTTTGGGACAGGGGGACGTGGCTGGAGACCCAGTACTTC
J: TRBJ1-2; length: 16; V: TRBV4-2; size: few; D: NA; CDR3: CASSQENGRGNYGYTF; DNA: TGTGCCAGCAGCCAAGAAAATGGTCGGGGAAACTATGGCTACACCTTC
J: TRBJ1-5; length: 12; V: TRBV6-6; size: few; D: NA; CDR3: CASSYEGIPQHF; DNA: TGTGCCAGCAGTTACGAGGGGATACCCCAGCATTTT